This TCR beta chain emerged from a study of T cell responses to AZD1222 COVID-19 vaccine. Overall study findings and caveats: Donors, mostly white British, included more females; clonal diversity was possibly underestimated. The number of AZD1222 recipients seropositive at baseline was only five to seven. CD4 TCRs linked to vaccination spanned spike, dominating at 160-218 and 743-854.

Profiled with immunoSEQ multiplex PCR; TCRdb holds only in-frame clones, not every one. The sample includes around 99,000 clones, 80% to 90% seen only once; the top ten take 4.4%. As for this clone: Its antigen is not known.

In germline, CDR1 is SEHNR, CDR2 FQNEAQ (reference sequence). This CDR3 is 15 amino acids long. V lost 1 base to trimming and J lost 2 bases; unmatched junction nucleotides: 2. This TCR was sampled from an adult who received the AZD1222 COVID-19 vaccine. The V and J genes are TRBV7-9 and TRBJ2-7; TRBD2 agrees at 10 bases. The specimen was peripheral blood, collected 28 days after the second AZD1222 dose. This CDR3 reads CASSLEREGPYEQYF. For the CDR3, the DNA is TGTGCCAGCAGCTTAGAGCGGGAGGGCCCCTACGAGCAGTACTTC. Together with reference TRBV7-9 and TRBJ2-7, the CDR3 gives the full variable domain: DTGVSQNPRHKITKRGQNVTFRCDPISEHNRLYWYRQTLGQGPEFLTYFQNEAQLEKSRLLSDRFSAERPKGSFSTLEIQRTEQGDSAMYLCASSLEREGPYEQYFGPGTRLTVT.